This paragraph covers one T cell receptor beta chain sequence. This specimen belongs to a study of OX40 agonist ivuxolimab in advanced cancers. Repertoires were generated with immunoSEQ multiplex PCR, while TCRdb's copy carries only in-frame clones and drops some. The sample yields roughly 100,000 clones, more than 95% seen once. The V end was cut by 2 bases, the J end by 3 bases, with 28 bases between. The CDR3 is 20 residues long. Germline values: CDR1 KGHSH, CDR2 LQKENI. The gene calls are TRBV18 and TRBJ1-1; no reliable D call. This receptor was identified in an adult with an advanced solid tumor such as melanoma, head and neck, liver or kidney cancer. This material consisted of CD4+ or CD8+ T cells sorted from blood, taken in a trial of the OX40 agonist ivuxolimab. DNA of the CDR3: TGTGCCAGCTCACCAATGATGGAATCTTGGTCAGGTCGCTATGACACTGAAGCTTTCTTT. Encoded protein: CASSPMMESWSGRYDTEAFF.